This TCR beta chain was captured in a study of blood T cell repertoires in COVID-19. For the study at large: Samples came from the United States, Italy and Spain, spanning acute and convalescent COVID-19. PBMCs, B-cell-depleted T cells, or T cells were the source of the cDNA or gDNA that made up the material.

Germline CDR1 LGHDT, CDR2 YNNKEL (reference sequence). The CDR3 has 17 residues. Unmatched junction bases numbered 10, after V lost 2 bases and J lost 3 bases. In the authors' methods: Estimated nucleated cell counts came from reference gene primer amplification. Profiling relied on immunoSEQ multiplex PCR, and the TCRdb table lists in-frame clones only, not all of them. Clonal size and the V and J genes are those of that table, whereas D and trimming came from the DNA. Of approximately 150,000 clones listed, 78% are singletons. The source is a woman aged 60-70 years with acute or convalescent COVID-19. The sequencing input was peripheral blood. This rearrangement joins TRBV3-1 (or the pseudogene TRBV3-2) to TRBJ2-1; TRBD2 matches 7 bases. CDR3: CASSQIRLAEGYNEQFF. The CDR3 nucleotides read TGTGCCAGCAGCCAAATCAGGCTAGCGGAAGGCTACAATGAGCAGTTCTTC.